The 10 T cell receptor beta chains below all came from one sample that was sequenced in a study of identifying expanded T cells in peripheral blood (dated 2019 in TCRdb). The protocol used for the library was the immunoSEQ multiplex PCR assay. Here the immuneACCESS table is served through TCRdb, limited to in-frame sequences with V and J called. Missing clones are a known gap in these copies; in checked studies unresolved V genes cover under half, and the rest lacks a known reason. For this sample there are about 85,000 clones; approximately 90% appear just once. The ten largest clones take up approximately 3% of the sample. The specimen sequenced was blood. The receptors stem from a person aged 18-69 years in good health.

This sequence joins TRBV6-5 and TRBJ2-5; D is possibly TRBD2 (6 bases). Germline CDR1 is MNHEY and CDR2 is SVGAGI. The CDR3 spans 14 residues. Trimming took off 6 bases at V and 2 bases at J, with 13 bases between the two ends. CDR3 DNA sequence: TGTGCCAGCAGGAGGACTATAGTGCAAGAGACCCAGTACTTC. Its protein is CASRRTIVQETQYF.

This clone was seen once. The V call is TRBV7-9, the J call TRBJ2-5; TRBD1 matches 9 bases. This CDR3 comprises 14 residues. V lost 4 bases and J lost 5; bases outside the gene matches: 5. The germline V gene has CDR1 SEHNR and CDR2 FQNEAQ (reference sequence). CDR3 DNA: TGTGCCAGCAGCTCCAACAGGGGGCGGGAGACCCAGTACTTC. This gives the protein CASSSNRGRETQYF.

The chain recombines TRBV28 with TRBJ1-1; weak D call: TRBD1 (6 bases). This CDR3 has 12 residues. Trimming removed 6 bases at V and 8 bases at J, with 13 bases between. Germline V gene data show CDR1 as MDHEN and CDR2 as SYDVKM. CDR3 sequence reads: CASSHGQPEAFF. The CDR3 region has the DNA TGTGCCAGCAGCCACGGACAGCCGGAAGCTTTCTTT.

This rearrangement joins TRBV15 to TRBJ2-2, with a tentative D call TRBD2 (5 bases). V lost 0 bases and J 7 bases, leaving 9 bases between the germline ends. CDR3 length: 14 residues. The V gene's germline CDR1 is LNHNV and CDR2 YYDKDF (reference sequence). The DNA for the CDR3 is TGTGCCACCAGCAGAGAGAGCGGATTCGGGGAGCTGTTTTTT. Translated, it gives CATSRESGFGELFF.

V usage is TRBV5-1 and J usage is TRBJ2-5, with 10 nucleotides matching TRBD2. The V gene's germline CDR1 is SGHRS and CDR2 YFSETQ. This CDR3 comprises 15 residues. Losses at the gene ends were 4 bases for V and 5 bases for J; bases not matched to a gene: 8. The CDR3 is CASSQQAGGLETQYF. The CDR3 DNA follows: TGCGCCAGCAGCCAACAAGCGGGGGGGCTCGAGACCCAGTACTTC.

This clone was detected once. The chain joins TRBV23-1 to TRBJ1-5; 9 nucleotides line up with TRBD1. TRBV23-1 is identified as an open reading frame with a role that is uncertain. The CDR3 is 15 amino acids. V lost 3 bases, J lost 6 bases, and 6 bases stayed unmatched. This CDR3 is CASSHVQGAVQPQHF. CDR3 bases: TGCGCCAGCAGTCACGTACAGGGGGCGGTTCAGCCCCAGCATTTT.

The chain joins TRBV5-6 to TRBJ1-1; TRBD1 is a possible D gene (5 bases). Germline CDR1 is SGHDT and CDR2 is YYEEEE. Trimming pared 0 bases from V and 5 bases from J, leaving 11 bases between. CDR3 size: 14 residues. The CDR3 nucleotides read TGTGCCAGCAGCTTGGCCAGGGTTTCAACTGAAGCTTTCTTT. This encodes CASSLARVSTEAFF.

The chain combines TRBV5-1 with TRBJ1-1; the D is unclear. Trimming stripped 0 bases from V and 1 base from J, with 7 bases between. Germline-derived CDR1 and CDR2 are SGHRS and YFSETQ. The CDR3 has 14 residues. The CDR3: CASSLEGWNTEAFF. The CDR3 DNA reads TGCGCCAGCAGCTTGGAGGGCTGGAACACTGAAGCTTTCTTT.

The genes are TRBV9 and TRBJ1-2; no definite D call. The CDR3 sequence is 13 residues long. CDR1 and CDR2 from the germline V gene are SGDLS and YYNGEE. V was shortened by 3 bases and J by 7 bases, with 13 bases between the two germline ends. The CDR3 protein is CASSGGEVAGYTF. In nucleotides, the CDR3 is TGTGCCAGCAGCGGCGGGGAGGTGGCTGGCTACACCTTC.

The CDR3 here is CASSADPKRGGRYEQYF. DNA for the CDR3: TGTGCCAGCAGTGCCGACCCTAAGCGGGGGGGAAGATACGAGCAGTACTTC. V and J are TRBV27 and TRBJ2-7; 10 bases line up with TRBD2. The CDR3 consists of 17 residues. CDR1 is MNHEY, CDR2 SMNVEV, per germline (reference sequence). Germline trimming cut 5 bases from V and 4 bases from J; bases unmatched to any gene: 14.